This record concerns one TCR beta chain sequence. The table lists this clone with a count of one. Its specific antigen is unknown. No per-base quality is available; no much larger clone lies one base away. A solitary read yields weak support. Library preparation employed PCR. The listed sequencing device is Illumina HiSeq 4000. High-throughput sequencing was used to profile the TCR beta-chain CDR3 region of every patient. Processing in the source paper ran as follows. CDR3 differences across clinicopathological groups were used to build a classifier for discriminating distant-metastatic papillary thyroid cancer patients. The Shannon index was used to assess repertoire diversity, and the Morisita-Horn index was used to assess tumor-blood repertoire similarity. The public reads were reanalyzed by TCRdb: fastp trimming at Q25, MiXCR alignment, in-frame beta chains only. The V and J calls were determined by TCRdb, not by the authors. The sample table records tens of thousands of clones; 24% of these occur just once. The ten largest clones add up to approximately 3.5% of the sample.

Trimming takes 1 base from V and 2 bases from J, and the germline ends sit 9 bases apart. The germline V gene specifies SGHNT as CDR1 and YENEEA as CDR2. The CDR3 covers 14 residues, taking in both the cysteine and the phenylalanine. The sequence is cut down to CDR3 DNA, 42 bases in frame from base 1. No treatment had been received by any patient before thyroid surgery. Patient clinical samples collected from about 2012 to 2019 were retrospectively analysed using T-cell receptor beta sequencing. This entry is derived from a study of metastatic and nonmetastatic thyroid tumors (dated by TCRdb to 2020 to 2021). Regarding the study in general: For patients with malignant and with benign thyroid disease, the researchers compared repertoires between peripheral blood samples and tumor or nodule tissue samples. Summary of the overall study and its limitations: TCR beta diversity was reported as significantly higher in malignant tumors than in benign nodules, in both blood and tumor samples.

The V gene is TRBV11-3 and the J gene is TRBJ2-7, with TRBD2 tentatively as D gene (6 bases match). The sequencing input was blood. This TCR was recovered from a male donor with papillary thyroid cancer or a benign thyroid nodule (not recorded which). Some clones in this sample may be carry-over from other donors' samples. DNA sequence: TGTGCCAGCAGCTTAGGGCGGGACCCCTACGAGCAGTACTTC. Its product reads: CASSLGRDPYEQYF.